One and the same sample provided the 28 T cell receptor beta chains below, sequenced in a study of T cell clonotyping in hematopoietic cell transplantation. This table comes from immunoSEQ multiplex PCR, and its TCRdb copy is limited to in-frame clones, with some not included. The sample contains some 16,000 clones, approximately 57% of which appear only once. Specimen: PBMCs, collected 30 days after allogeneic stem cell transplant. Receptor source: a male patient aged 50 to 59 who had an allogeneic stem cell transplant from an unrelated donor, so T cells may come from the graft donor. Some clones in this sample may be carry-over from other donors' samples.

V usage is TRBV5-4 and J usage is TRBJ2-7; D is possibly TRBD1 (5 bases). The CDR3 runs 12 residues. V dropped 5 bases and J dropped 8 bases, with 14 bases sitting between them. Germline values: CDR1 SGHNT, CDR2 YYREEE (reference sequence). The CDR3 sequence is CASSDAGFQQYF. In DNA, the CDR3 is TGTGCCAGCAGTGACGCAGGGTTTCAGCAGTACTTC.

This clone is labeled as medium-sized (0.01 to 0.1%). Distinct nucleotide sequences in the sample also encode this CDR3. The chain couples TRBV28 to TRBJ1-2, with D unclear. Germline CDR1 MDHEN, CDR2 SYDVKM. V lost 5 bases to trimming and J lost 0 bases, with 7 bases between them. This CDR3 is built from 13 residues. The CDR3 loop reads CASSTTSNYGYTF. The CDR3 bases are TGTGCCAGCAGTACCACTTCTAACTATGGCTACACCTTC.

This chain links TRBV28 with TRBJ1-2, with D possibly TRBD1 on 6 matching bases. The CDR3 contains 16 residues. V was cut by 3 bases and J by 8 bases, with 22 bases left in between. CDR1 is MDHEN, CDR2 SYDVKM, per germline. CDR3 DNA sequence: TGTGCCAGCAGTTTCACAAGAATGGGGGGGCGAGAAGGCTACACCTTC. Amino acids: CASSFTRMGGREGYTF.

The chain carries TRBV28 and TRBJ2-5; perhaps TRBD1 as D (6 bases). The CDR3 totals 15 residues. Germline loops: CDR1 MDHEN, CDR2 SYDVKM. Trimming took off 4 bases at V and 2 bases at J, with 14 bases between the two ends. In DNA form, the CDR3 reads TGTGCCAGCAGTTACAAACAGGGTTTACAAGAGACCCAGTACTTC. Its protein is CASSYKQGLQETQYF.

The CDR3 DNA is TGCAGCGTTGATTCCGGGACTAGAAGCTCCTACGAGCAGTACTTC. Encoded protein: CSVDSGTRSSYEQYF. V and J are TRBV29-1 and TRBJ2-7; 8 bases match TRBD2. This CDR3 has 15 residues. Germline assignment: CDR1 SQVTM and CDR2 ANQGSEA. V dropped 3 bases and J dropped 0; count of bases not matched to a gene: 7.

V and J are TRBV5-1 and TRBJ2-3, with unresolved D. The V and J ends lost 5 bases and 4 bases respectively, with 17 bases between them. This CDR3 spans 15 amino acids. Germline CDR1 and CDR2: SGHRS and YFSETQ. The DNA of the CDR3 is TGCGCCAGCAGGGCCTCGCTAGTGGGCGCAGATACGCAGTATTTT. The encoded protein is CASRASLVGADTQYF.

The V call is TRBV7-6, the J call TRBJ2-1; tentatively, D is TRBD2 (6 bases). Trimming removed 5 bases at V and 2 bases at J, with 16 bases between. Per the germline V gene, CDR1 is SGHVS and CDR2 is FNYEAQ. CDR3 length: 16 residues. The CDR3 DNA sequence: TGTGCCAGCAGCCCCCGTGGGGGAGGAACCTACAATGAGCAGTTCTTC. Translating it yields CASSPRGGGTYNEQFF.

V gene TRBV7-6 combines with J gene TRBJ2-7; weak D call: TRBD1 (6 bases). V was clipped by 2 bases and J by 0 bases, with 11 bases between them. The CDR3 length is 15 residues. CDR1 and CDR2 (germline): SGHVS, FNYEAQ. The CDR3 reads CASSLSMDSSYEQYF. CDR3 nucleotides: TGTGCCAGCAGCTTAAGTATGGACAGCTCCTACGAGCAGTACTTC.

This clone has just a few counts. V usage is TRBV7-9 and J usage is TRBJ2-5, with D perhaps TRBD1 (6 bases). The germline gives CDR1 SEHNR, CDR2 FQNEAQ (reference sequence). V was pared by 0 bases and J by 2 bases, with 10 bases between. CDR3 length equals 15 residues. CDR3 protein: CASSLADRPQETQYF. CDR3 in DNA: TGTGCCAGCAGCTTAGCAGACAGGCCACAAGAGACCCAGTACTTC.

The J gene is TRBJ1-2, the V gene TRBV6-6, with D unresolved. Looked up from germline, CDR1 is MNHNY and CDR2 is SVGAGI (reference sequence). Trimming removed 3 bases at V and 8 bases at J, with 7 bases between. This CDR3 spans 11 amino acids. CDR3 sequence reads: CASSYREGYTF. CDR3 nucleotide sequence: TGTGCCAGCAGTTATAGGGAGGGCTACACCTTC.

This sequence joins TRBV6-1 and TRBJ1-5; 7 bases are shared with TRBD1. The CDR3 runs 13 residues. The J segment lost 2 bases and the V segment lost 8 bases, leaving 3 bases of the junction unmatched. Germline loops: CDR1 MNHNS, CDR2 SASEGT. The CDR3 DNA follows: TGTGCCAGCGGAGGGGGCGGCAATCAGCCCCAGCATTTT. Residues: CASGGGGNQPQHF.

This clone has only one observation. The V gene is TRBV6-5, the J gene TRBJ2-7; 10 nucleotides match TRBD1. The ends lost 5 bases at V and 4 bases at J; junction bases unmatched: 5. CDR1 and CDR2 from the germline V gene are MNHEY and SVGAGI. The CDR3 has 14 amino acids. The chain's CDR3 is CASSPGQGRYEQYF. For the CDR3, the DNA is TGTGCCAGCAGTCCGGGACAGGGGAGGTACGAGCAGTACTTC.

The chain has TRBV29-1 and TRBJ1-2; D gene ambiguous. The V end lost 4 bases, the J end lost 1 base, and 7 bases lay between the germline ends. The CDR3 spans 12 residues. Germline CDR1 reads SQVTM; CDR2 reads ANQGSEA. CDR3: CSVVDNNYGYTF. For the CDR3, the DNA is TGCAGCGTTGTAGATAATAACTATGGCTACACCTTC.

In its sample, this clone was seen a few times. The chain couples TRBV6-5 to TRBJ2-5, with 10 bases lining up with TRBD1. CDR3 length equals 12 residues. Trimming took 8 bases from V and 5 from J; bases not matched to a gene: 2. From germline, CDR1 is MNHEY and CDR2 SVGAGI. The CDR3 sequence is CASRGQGETQYF. CDR3 sequence (DNA): TGTGCCAGCCGGGGACAGGGGGAGACCCAGTACTTC.

This clone showed up just a few times. This sequence joins TRBV5-1 and TRBJ2-7; D not certain. The germline gives CDR1 SGHRS, CDR2 YFSETQ. Trimming removed 5 bases from V and 7 bases from J, with 16 bases in between. The CDR3 covers 13 residues. Here the CDR3 DNA reads TGCGCCAGCAGAGATAACTCCCTTCCGGAGCAGTACTTC. Translating it yields CASRDNSLPEQYF.

V and J are TRBV4-1 and TRBJ2-3; D unresolved. From germline, CDR1 is MGHRA and CDR2 YSYEKL. Trimming shortened V by 4 bases and J by 8 bases, and 10 bases separated the two germline ends. This CDR3 contains 12 residues. The CDR3 nucleotides read TGCGCCAGCAGCCGGTCCGAGTCTACGCAGTATTTT. Residues: CASSRSESTQYF.

There are a few counts of this clone. This chain uses TRBV9 with TRBJ1-6, with D possibly being TRBD1 (5 bases). This CDR3 contains 13 residues. The V end was cut by 4 bases, the J end by 5 bases, with 7 bases between. Per germline, CDR1 SGDLS and CDR2 YYNGEE. The CDR3 bases are TGTGCCAGCAGCCCGGGGGATAATTCACCCCTCCACTTT. It specifies CASSPGDNSPLHF.

This clone has only a few counts. The chain employs TRBV13 and TRBJ2-7; TRBD1 matches at 8 bases. The germline CDR1 and CDR2 sequences are PRHDT and FYEKMQ (reference sequence). V shed 0 bases and J 5 bases; nucleotides not matched to a gene: 6. The CDR3 is 15 residues long. The CDR3 is CASSLGPDRVHEQYF. DNA of the CDR3: TGTGCCAGCAGCTTAGGCCCGGACAGGGTGCACGAGCAGTACTTC.

This clone occurred a few times. This chain uses TRBV6-5 with TRBJ1-1; a weak D match, TRBD1 (5 bases). The CDR3 is made up of 14 amino acids. Trimming left V 4 bases short and J 1 base short, with 10 bases between. Germline V lookup: CDR1 MNHEY, CDR2 SVGAGI. The CDR3 reads CASSFRAWNTEAFF. The CDR3, as DNA: TGTGCCAGCAGTTTCAGGGCTTGGAACACTGAAGCTTTCTTT.

CDR3 protein: CASSAERDLPYEQYF. The DNA of the CDR3 is TGTGCCAGCAGTGCCGAGCGGGACCTCCCCTACGAGCAGTACTTC. This chain connects TRBV6-1 to TRBJ2-7; TRBD2 agrees at 7 bases. The germline gives CDR1 MNHNS, CDR2 SASEGT. V was clipped by 4 bases and J by 2 bases; unmatched bases: 8. CDR3 size: 15 residues.

The chain recombines TRBV30 with TRBJ1-2; D might be TRBD1 (6 bases). The CDR3 has 14 residues. The V end lost 0 bases, the J end lost 13 bases, and 21 bases lay between the germline ends. In germline, CDR1 is GTSNPN, CDR2 SVGIG (reference sequence). CDR3 nucleotide sequence: TGTGCCTGGAGTGTACGGGGGGGCCACCCGGCGGCCACCTTC. It is translated as CAWSVRGGHPAATF.

This clone has only a few counts. The chain is built from TRBV27 and TRBJ1-4, with TRBD1 matching over 7 bases. V lost 0 bases to trimming and J lost 14 bases; unmatched junction nucleotides: 12. There are 15 residues in the CDR3. Germline-derived CDR1 and CDR2 are MNHEY and SMNVEV (reference sequence). The CDR3 bases are TGTGCCAGCAGTTTATCGAGGACAGGTGCCCTGGGGCTGTTTTTT. This translates into CASSLSRTGALGLFF.

This chain uses TRBV29-1 with TRBJ2-1; 9 bases map to TRBD1. The CDR3 totals 14 residues. Trimming took 4 bases from V and 4 from J; bases not matched to a gene: 5. Germline CDR1 reads SQVTM; CDR2 reads ANQGSEA. This CDR3 is CSVGRDRVYNEQFF. CDR3 in DNA: TGCAGCGTTGGGCGGGACAGGGTGTACAATGAGCAGTTCTTC.

V is TRBV25-1 and J is TRBJ1-1, with TRBD1 matching 9 bases. From germline, CDR1 is MGHDK and CDR2 SYGVNS. CDR3 size: 16 residues. V trimming: 7 bases; J trimming: 4 bases; junction bases outside the gene matches: 13. The CDR3 DNA is TGTGCCAGCATCCAAACAGGGGGCGTCATGAGCACTGAAGCTTTCTTT. This sequence encodes CASIQTGGVMSTEAFF.

This chain uses TRBV6-5 with TRBJ1-2; D remains ambiguous. CDR1 is MNHEY, CDR2 SVGAGI, per germline. The CDR3 extends over 16 amino acids. Trimming took 0 bases from V and 6 from J, leaving 17 bases between them. As DNA, the CDR3 is TGTGCCAGCAGTTACTCCGTCGGAGGTGGGATGAATGGCTACACCTTC. This gives the protein CASSYSVGGGMNGYTF.

This chain uses TRBV29-1 with TRBJ2-2; 7 bases are a match to TRBD1. J was trimmed by 0 bases and V by 4 bases; bases with no gene match: 5. The CDR3 totals 15 residues. Per germline, CDR1 SQVTM and CDR2 ANQGSEA. The CDR3 DNA follows: TGCAGCGTTGGGCTGGGACAGACGAACACCGGGGAGCTGTTTTTT. Translation: CSVGLGQTNTGELFF.

The chain carries TRBV7-9 and TRBJ1-3; tentative D call: TRBD1 (6 bases). Germline-derived CDR1 and CDR2 are SEHNR and FQNEAQ (reference sequence). V lost 5 bases to trimming and J lost 10 bases, with 18 bases between them. This CDR3 comprises 14 residues. In DNA form, the CDR3 reads TGTGCCAGCAGCCCTCCTGGGGGCTCATGGACCATATATTTT. Amino acid sequence: CASSPPGGSWTIYF.

The chain couples TRBV7-3 to TRBJ2-1, with 13 bases fitting TRBD2. The germline CDR1 and CDR2 sequences are SGHTA and FQGTGA. The CDR3 runs to 16 residues. After removal of 5 bases from V and 7 bases from J, the junction contained 8 bases not matched to a gene. CDR3 nucleotide sequence: TGTGCCAGCAGCCTCGGACTAGCGGGAGAGCCAAATGAGCAGTTCTTC. Its translation is CASSLGLAGEPNEQFF.